The rows below give T cell receptor beta chains drawn from one sample of a study of OX40 agonist ivuxolimab in advanced cancers. The method was immunoSEQ multiplex PCR; TCRdb's version includes in-frame clones alone and lacks a portion of them. The table includes under 40,000 clones, 84% detected once. The sequencing here drew on CD4+ or CD8+ T cells sorted from blood, taken in a trial of the OX40 agonist ivuxolimab. The receptors derive from an adult with an advanced solid tumor such as melanoma, head and neck, liver or kidney cancer. Both conserved end residues are part of each CDR3.

v_gene,CDR3aa
TRBV5-1,CASSPGAGSTDTQYF
TRBV28,CASTPPGAFYNEQFF
TRBV18,CASSFRTNYNEQFF
TRBV30,CAWSAEIGGFAPLHF
TRBV28,CASRRVAGGPEQYF
TRBV5-1,CASSSGTGAPRNTEAFF
TRBV4-2,CASSRTHGSSGANVLTF
TRBV5-1,CASSLASQETQYF
TRBV5-6,CASSTSGQGFETQYF
TRBV19,CASSPDAITYSGNTIYF
TRBV6-1,CASSEIGPTGGNEQFF
TRBV9,CASSRPERTGELFF
TRBV18,CASSLNHWENTEAFF
TRBV5-8,CASSSWTVADEQYF
TRBV5-1,CASSLGGVITDTQYF
TRBV6-1,CASSENRGGADTQYF
TRBV5-4,CASSLTGAYEQYF
TRBV5-6,CASSLYSTGTYQETQYF
TRBV5-4,CASSPGTYSYEQYF
TRBV5-5,CASSLNSDTQYF
TRBV9,CASSSVAGRTDEQYF